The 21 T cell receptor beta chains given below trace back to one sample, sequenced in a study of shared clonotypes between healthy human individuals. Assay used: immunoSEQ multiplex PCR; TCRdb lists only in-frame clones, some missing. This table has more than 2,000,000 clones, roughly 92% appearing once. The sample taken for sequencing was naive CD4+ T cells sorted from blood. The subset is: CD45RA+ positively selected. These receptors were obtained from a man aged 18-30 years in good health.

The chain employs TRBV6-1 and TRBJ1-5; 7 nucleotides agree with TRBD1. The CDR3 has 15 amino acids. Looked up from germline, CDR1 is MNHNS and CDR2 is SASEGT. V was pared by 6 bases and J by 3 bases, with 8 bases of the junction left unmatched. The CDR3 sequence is CASRAGTANNQPQHF. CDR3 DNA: TGTGCCAGCAGGGCCGGGACAGCTAACAATCAGCCCCAGCATTTT.

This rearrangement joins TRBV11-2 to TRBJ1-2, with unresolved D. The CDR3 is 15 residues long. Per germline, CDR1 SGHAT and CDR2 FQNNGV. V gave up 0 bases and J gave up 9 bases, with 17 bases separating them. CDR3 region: CASSLETGGYGSYTF. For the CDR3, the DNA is TGTGCCAGCAGCTTAGAAACGGGCGGCTATGGTAGCTACACCTTC.

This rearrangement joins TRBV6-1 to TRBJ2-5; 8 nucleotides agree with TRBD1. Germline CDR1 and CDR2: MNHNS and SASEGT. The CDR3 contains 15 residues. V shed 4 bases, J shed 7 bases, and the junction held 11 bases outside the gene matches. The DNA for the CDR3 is TGTGCCAGCAGTGCTCGACAGGGGCTCCCGGGGACCCAGTACTTC. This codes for CASSARQGLPGTQYF.

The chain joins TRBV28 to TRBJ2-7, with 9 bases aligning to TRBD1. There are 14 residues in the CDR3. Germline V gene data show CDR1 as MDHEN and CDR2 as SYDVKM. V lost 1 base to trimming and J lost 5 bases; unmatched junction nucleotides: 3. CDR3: CASSLSGTGHEQYF. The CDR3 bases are TGTGCCAGCAGTTTATCGGGGACAGGGCACGAGCAGTACTTC.

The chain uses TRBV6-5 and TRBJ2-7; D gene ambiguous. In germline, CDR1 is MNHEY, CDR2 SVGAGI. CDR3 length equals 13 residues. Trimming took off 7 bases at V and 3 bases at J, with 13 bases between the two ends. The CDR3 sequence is CASKFSLSYEQYF. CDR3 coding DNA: TGTGCCAGCAAATTTAGCCTTAGCTACGAGCAGTACTTC.

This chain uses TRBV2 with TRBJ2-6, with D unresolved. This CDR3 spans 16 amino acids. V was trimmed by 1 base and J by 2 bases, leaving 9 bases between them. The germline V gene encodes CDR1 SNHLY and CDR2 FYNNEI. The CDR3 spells CASSEGLGAGANVLTF. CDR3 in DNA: TGTGCCAGCAGTGAAGGGTTGGGTGCTGGGGCCAACGTCCTGACTTTC.

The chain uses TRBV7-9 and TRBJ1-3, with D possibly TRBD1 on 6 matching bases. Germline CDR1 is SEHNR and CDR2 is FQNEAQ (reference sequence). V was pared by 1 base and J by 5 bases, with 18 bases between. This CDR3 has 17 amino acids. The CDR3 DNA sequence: TGTGCCAGCAGCTTAGATTGGTCCGGGGGGCTACGAAACACCATATATTTT. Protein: CASSLDWSGGLRNTIYF.

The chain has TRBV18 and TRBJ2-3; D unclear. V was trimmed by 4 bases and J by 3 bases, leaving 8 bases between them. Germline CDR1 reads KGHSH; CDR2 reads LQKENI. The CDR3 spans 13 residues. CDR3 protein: CASSLVRTDTQYF. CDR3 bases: TGTGCCAGCTCACTAGTAAGAACAGATACGCAGTATTTT.

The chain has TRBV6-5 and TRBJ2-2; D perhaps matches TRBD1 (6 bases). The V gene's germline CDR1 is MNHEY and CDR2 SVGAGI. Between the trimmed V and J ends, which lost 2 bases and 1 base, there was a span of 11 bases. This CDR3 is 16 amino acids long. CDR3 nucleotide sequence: TGTGCCAGCAGTTACGGAGGACAGAAGAACACCGGGGAGCTGTTTTTT. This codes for CASSYGGQKNTGELFF.

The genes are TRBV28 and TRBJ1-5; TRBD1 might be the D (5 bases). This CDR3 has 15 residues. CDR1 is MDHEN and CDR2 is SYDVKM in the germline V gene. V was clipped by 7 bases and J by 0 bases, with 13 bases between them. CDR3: CASKSVGGSNQPQHF. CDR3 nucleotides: TGTGCCAGCAAATCCGTCGGGGGTAGCAATCAGCCCCAGCATTTT.

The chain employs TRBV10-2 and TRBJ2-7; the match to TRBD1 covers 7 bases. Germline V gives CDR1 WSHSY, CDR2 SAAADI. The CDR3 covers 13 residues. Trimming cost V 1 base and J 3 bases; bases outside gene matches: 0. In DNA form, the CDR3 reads TGCGCCAGCAGTGAGTACAGGGGCTACGAGCAGTACTTC. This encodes CASSEYRGYEQYF.

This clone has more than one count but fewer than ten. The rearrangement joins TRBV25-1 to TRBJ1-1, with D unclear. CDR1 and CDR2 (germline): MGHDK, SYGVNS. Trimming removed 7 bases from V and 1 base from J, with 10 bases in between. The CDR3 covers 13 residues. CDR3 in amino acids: CASNSGGNTEAFF. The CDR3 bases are TGTGCCAGCAACTCAGGCGGGAACACTGAAGCTTTCTTT.

This CDR3 reads CASRGEGRKNSPLHF. DNA of the CDR3: TGTGCCAGCAGGGGGGAGGGACGGAAGAATTCACCCCTCCACTTT. V is TRBV2 and J is TRBJ1-6; perhaps TRBD1 as D (5 bases). The germline V gene has CDR1 SNHLY and CDR2 FYNNEI. Trimming took 6 bases from V and 7 from J, leaving 16 bases between them. This CDR3 is built from 15 residues.

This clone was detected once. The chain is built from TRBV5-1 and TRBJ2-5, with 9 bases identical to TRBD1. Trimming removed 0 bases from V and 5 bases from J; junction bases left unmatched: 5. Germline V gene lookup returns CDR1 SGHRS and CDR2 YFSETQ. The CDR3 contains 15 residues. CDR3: CASSLGQGDLETQYF. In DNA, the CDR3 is TGCGCCAGCAGCTTGGGACAGGGGGATTTGGAGACCCAGTACTTC.

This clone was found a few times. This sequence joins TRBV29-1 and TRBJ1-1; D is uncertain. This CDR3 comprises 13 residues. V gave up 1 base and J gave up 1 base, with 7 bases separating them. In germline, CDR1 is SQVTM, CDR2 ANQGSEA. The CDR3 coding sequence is TGCAGCGTTGAAGTGGTTCAGAACACTGAAGCTTTCTTT. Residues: CSVEVVQNTEAFF.

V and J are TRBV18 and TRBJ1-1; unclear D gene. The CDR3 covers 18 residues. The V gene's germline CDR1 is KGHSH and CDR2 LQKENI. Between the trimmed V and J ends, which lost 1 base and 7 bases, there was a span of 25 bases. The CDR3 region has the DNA TGTGCCAGCTCACCACTTCCGGTCTTGGACGGACCCTCTCATGAAGCTTTCTTT. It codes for CASSPLPVLDGPSHEAFF.

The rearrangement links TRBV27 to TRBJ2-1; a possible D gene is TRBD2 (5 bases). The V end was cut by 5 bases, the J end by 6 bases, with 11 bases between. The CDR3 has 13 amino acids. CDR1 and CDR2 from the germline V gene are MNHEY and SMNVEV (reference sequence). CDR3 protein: CASSGSLVNEQFF. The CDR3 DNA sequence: TGTGCCAGCAGTGGGAGCCTGGTCAATGAGCAGTTCTTC.

The CDR3 sequence: CASSITGAGQPQHF. The CDR3, as DNA: TGTGCCAGCAGCATCACAGGGGCGGGACAGCCCCAGCATTTT. The chain carries TRBV5-8 and TRBJ1-5; TRBD1 agrees at 7 bases. Losses at the gene ends were 4 bases for V and 7 bases for J; bases not matched to a gene: 8. Germline V lookup: CDR1 SGHTS, CDR2 YDEGEE. CDR3 size: 14 residues.

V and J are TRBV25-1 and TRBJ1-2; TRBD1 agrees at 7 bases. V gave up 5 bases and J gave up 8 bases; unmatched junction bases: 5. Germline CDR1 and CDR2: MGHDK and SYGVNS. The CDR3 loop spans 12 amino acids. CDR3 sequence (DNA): TGTGCCAGCAGTACCCCAGGGGGAGGCTACACCTTC. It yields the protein CASSTPGGGYTF.

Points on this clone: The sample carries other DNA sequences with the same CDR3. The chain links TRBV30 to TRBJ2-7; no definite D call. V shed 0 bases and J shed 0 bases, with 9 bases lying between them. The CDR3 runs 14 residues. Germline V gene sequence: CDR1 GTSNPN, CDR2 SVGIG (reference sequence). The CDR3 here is CAWSVGGSSYEQYF. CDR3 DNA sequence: TGTGCCTGGAGTGTAGGTGGCAGCTCCTACGAGCAGTACTTC.

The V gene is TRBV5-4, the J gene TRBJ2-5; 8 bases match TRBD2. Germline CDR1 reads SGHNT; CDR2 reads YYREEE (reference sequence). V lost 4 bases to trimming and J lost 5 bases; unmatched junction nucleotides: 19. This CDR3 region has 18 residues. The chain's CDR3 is CASSGGSRSGGKGETQYF. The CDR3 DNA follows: TGTGCCAGCAGCGGGGGCTCTAGAAGCGGGGGCAAAGGGGAGACCCAGTACTTC. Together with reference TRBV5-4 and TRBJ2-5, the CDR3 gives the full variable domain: ETGVTQSPTHLIKTRGQQVTLRCSSQSGHNTVSWYQQALGQGPQFIFQYYREEENGRGNFPPRFSGLQFPNYSSELNVNALELDDSALYLCASSGGSRSGGKGETQYFGPGTRLLVL.